Listed here is a single T cell receptor beta chain. The antigen is unknown. The V gene end was trimmed by 8 bases and the J gene end by 2 bases; junction bases not matched to a gene: 12. The CDR3 has 17 amino acids. Germline V gives CDR1 ENHRY, CDR2 SYGVKD. The data are from a study of glioma-infiltrating T cells after dendritic cell vaccination. For the study at large: Patients had newly diagnosed or recurrent glioblastoma and received dendritic cell vaccines.

Study results and limitations: Complete blood and tumor specimen sets were limited to few patients.

Input was roughly 2.2 ug genomic DNA, or all available if less. TCRdb's table, derived via immunoSEQ multiplex PCR, lists solely in-frame clones and lacks some. The sample includes 70,000 to 95,000 clones, about nine tenths of them seen just once. Time point indicated: after dendritic cell vaccination, including at tumor progression/relapse. The sequence was collected from a human donor with glioblastoma. This chain joins TRBV10-3 and TRBJ2-1, with 10 bases identical to TRBD2. Sequenced here: blood, sampled after dendritic cell vaccination. The CDR3 protein is CAIRDRPSGSPYNEQFF. The CDR3 nucleotides read TGTGCCATCCGGGACAGACCTAGCGGGAGCCCCTACAATGAGCAGTTCTTC.